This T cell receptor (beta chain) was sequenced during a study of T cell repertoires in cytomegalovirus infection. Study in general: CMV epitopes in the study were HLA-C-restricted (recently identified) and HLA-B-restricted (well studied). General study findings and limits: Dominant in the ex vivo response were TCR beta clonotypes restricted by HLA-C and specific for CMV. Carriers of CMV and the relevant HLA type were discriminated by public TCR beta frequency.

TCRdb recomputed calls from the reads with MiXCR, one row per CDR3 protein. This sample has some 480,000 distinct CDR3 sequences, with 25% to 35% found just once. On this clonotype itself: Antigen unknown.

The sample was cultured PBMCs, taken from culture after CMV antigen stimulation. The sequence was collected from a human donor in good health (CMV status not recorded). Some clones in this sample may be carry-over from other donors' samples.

The DNA of the CDR3 is TGTGCCAGCAGCCTCCAGCGGTACCTCTACAATGAGCAGTTCTTC. Its translation: CASSLQRYLYNEQFF. J is TRBJ2-1 and V is TRBV28; TRBD2 might be the D (5 bases). Germline V gene data show CDR1 as MDHEN and CDR2 as SYDVKM. The V end was cut by 6 bases, the J end by 3 bases, with 15 bases between. This CDR3 contains 15 residues.